Following are 23 T cell receptor beta chains from one sample sequenced in a study of monozygotic twins with inflammatory bowel disease. TCRdb re-called the 5' RACE reads and gives one entry per CDR3 protein, without DNA. The sample has about 160,000 distinct CDR3 sequences. What was sequenced was blood. The receptor source for this set is a human donor with ulcerative colitis or Crohn's disease, or a healthy co-twin of an affected twin (not recorded which).

This CDR3 is CASSQADRGANEKLFF. The V and J genes are TRBV4-2 and TRBJ1-4; the TCRdb D gene call, TRBD1, has no DNA to confirm it. Germline CDR1 reads LGHNA; CDR2 reads YNFKEQ. The CDR3 covers 16 residues.

V is TRBV27 and J is TRBJ2-7; TCRdb's assignment of TRBD2 cannot be checked, as there is no DNA. The CDR3 has 15 amino acids. Germline-derived CDR1 and CDR2 are MNHEY and SMNVEV (reference sequence). CDR3 residues: CASSRSGLLRGEQYF.

The CDR3 reads CASSFQAEQETQYF. This rearrangement joins TRBV7-2 to TRBJ2-5; the D gene TCRdb calls, TRBD2, cannot be checked with no DNA. CDR1 SGHTA and CDR2 FQGNSA come from the germline V gene. The CDR3 extends over 14 amino acids.

The chain uses TRBV6-6 and TRBJ2-1. Germline values: CDR1 MNHNY, CDR2 SVGAGI (reference sequence). CDR3 length: 11 amino acids. The CDR3 here is CASSYLVEQFF.

V usage is TRBV27 and J usage is TRBJ2-7. The CDR3 sequence is 14 residues long. CDR1 is MNHEY, CDR2 SMNVEV, per germline (reference sequence). The CDR3 sequence is CASSLHTGSYEQYF.

CDR3 residues: CASSPPVGLAGEGAFYEQYF. V is TRBV18 and J is TRBJ2-7; TCRdb proposes TRBD2, but this gene call is untestable without DNA. The germline CDR1 and CDR2 sequences are KGHSH and LQKENI. This CDR3 region has 20 residues.

The chain links TRBV20-1 to TRBJ1-5; absent DNA, TCRdb's TRBD1 call cannot be checked. Germline V gives CDR1 DFQATT, CDR2 SNEGSKA (reference sequence). The CDR3 consists of 16 residues. This chain's CDR3 is CSARERTGVGNQPQHF.

The chain uses TRBV19 and TRBJ2-5. CDR1 and CDR2 (germline): LNHDA, SQIVND (reference sequence). CDR3 length equals 11 residues. The CDR3 protein is CASSMEETQYF.

CDR3 sequence: CASSDYREKVTEAFF. The rearrangement joins TRBV7-9 to TRBJ1-1. The CDR3 extends over 15 amino acids. Germline assignment: CDR1 SEHNR and CDR2 FQNEAQ (reference sequence).

The chain couples TRBV24-1 to TRBJ2-3; TCRdb reports TRBD1, a call that lacks DNA to check it against. Germline V gives CDR1 KGHDR, CDR2 SFDVKD. CDR3 size: 14 residues. The CDR3 sequence is CATSAGAWTDTQYF.

The rearrangement uses TRBV28 and TRBJ1-4. CDR3 length: 14 residues. The germline gives CDR1 MDHEN, CDR2 SYDVKM. The CDR3 is CASSFRADNEKLFF. The full variable domain, completed using reference TRBV28 and TRBJ1-4, is DVKVTQSSRYLVKRTGEKVFLECVQDMDHENMFWYRQDPGLGLRLIYFSYDVKMKEKGDIPEGYSVSREKKERFSLILESASTNQTSMYLCASSFRADNEKLFFGSGTQLSVL.

The chain links TRBV6-2 or TRBV6-3 to TRBJ2-3. The CDR3 spans 12 residues. Germline CDR1 reads MNHEY; CDR2 reads SVGEGT. This CDR3 is CASSATSDTQYF.

The chain has TRBV6-2 or TRBV6-3 and TRBJ1-2; lacking DNA, the TRBD1 call made by TCRdb goes unchecked. The CDR3 totals 18 residues. CDR1 and CDR2 from the germline V gene are MNHEY and SVGEGT. CDR3 sequence: CASSSPAVDRNPYYGYTF.

The rearrangement links TRBV6-1 to TRBJ2-1. There are 14 residues in the CDR3. Per the germline V gene, CDR1 is MNHNS and CDR2 is SASEGT. The CDR3 region is CASLGIVLANEQFF.

This rearrangement joins TRBV30 to TRBJ2-5; TCRdb proposes TRBD2, but this gene call is untestable without DNA. The CDR3 spans 13 residues. Per the germline V gene, CDR1 is GTSNPN and CDR2 is SVGIG (reference sequence). CDR3 protein: CAWKFSGGETQYF.

The chain combines TRBV9 with TRBJ2-3; TCRdb lists TRBD2, though no DNA is available to test this call. Germline V lookup: CDR1 SGDLS, CDR2 YYNGEE. The length of the CDR3 is 16 residues. CDR3 sequence reads: CASSAAREGLTDTQYF.

The chain links TRBV28 to TRBJ2-3; lacking DNA, the TRBD2 call made by TCRdb goes unchecked. CDR3 length equals 14 residues. Germline CDR1 reads MDHEN; CDR2 reads SYDVKM. The CDR3 protein is CASNEAGDADTQYF.

The chain combines TRBV30 with TRBJ2-7; with no DNA, the TCRdb D assignment of TRBD2 cannot be verified. The CDR3 totals 13 residues. Germline CDR1 and CDR2: GTSNPN and SVGIG (reference sequence). The CDR3 spells CTCRLAGLGEQYF.

This chain uses TRBV5-1 with TRBJ2-7; TCRdb indicates TRBD1, and absent DNA this call remains unverified. CDR3 length: 16 amino acids. Per the germline V gene, CDR1 is SGHRS and CDR2 is YFSETQ. The CDR3 reads CASSPYDRADAYEQYF.

The CDR3: CASSGQGITGELFF. The rearrangement uses TRBV3-1 and TRBJ2-2; absent DNA, TCRdb's TRBD1 call cannot be checked. In germline, CDR1 is LGHDT, CDR2 YNNKEL (reference sequence). The CDR3 covers 14 residues.

This chain links TRBV7-3 with TRBJ2-5; the D gene TCRdb calls, TRBD2, cannot be checked with no DNA. The length of the CDR3 is 15 residues. The V gene's germline CDR1 is SGHTA and CDR2 FQGTGA. The CDR3 is CASSPGLAFKETQYF.

The chain combines TRBV5-4 with TRBJ2-5; checking the TCRdb D call of TRBD1 is not possible without DNA. The CDR3 is 14 amino acids. Germline V lookup: CDR1 SGHNT, CDR2 YYREEE (reference sequence). The CDR3 here is CASSGGQRGETQYF.

The chain joins TRBV28 to TRBJ1-4. Germline V gene sequence: CDR1 MDHEN, CDR2 SYDVKM. CDR3 size: 15 residues. The CDR3 protein is CASSQSQTPNEKLFF.